The TCR beta chain described here comes from a study of cytomegalovirus exposure and HLA in healthy donors. The study ran its PCR with 60 Vbeta and 13 Jbeta primers. Sequenced by immunoSEQ multiplex PCR; TCRdb stores in-frame clones only, minus some. The data contain some 96,000 clones, 64% of them singletons. Trimming took off 5 bases at V and 4 bases at J, with 20 bases between the two ends. The germline gives CDR1 SGHTA, CDR2 FQGTGA. This CDR3 is 16 amino acids long. The source is a man in his sixties in good health and CMV-seronegative. What was sequenced was PBMCs. J is TRBJ1-2 and V is TRBV7-3; perhaps TRBD1 as D (5 bases). CDR3 loop: CASSPAPPGNGYGYTF. The CDR3 DNA reads as TGTGCCAGCAGCCCAGCCCCCCCAGGGAACGGCTATGGCTACACCTTC.